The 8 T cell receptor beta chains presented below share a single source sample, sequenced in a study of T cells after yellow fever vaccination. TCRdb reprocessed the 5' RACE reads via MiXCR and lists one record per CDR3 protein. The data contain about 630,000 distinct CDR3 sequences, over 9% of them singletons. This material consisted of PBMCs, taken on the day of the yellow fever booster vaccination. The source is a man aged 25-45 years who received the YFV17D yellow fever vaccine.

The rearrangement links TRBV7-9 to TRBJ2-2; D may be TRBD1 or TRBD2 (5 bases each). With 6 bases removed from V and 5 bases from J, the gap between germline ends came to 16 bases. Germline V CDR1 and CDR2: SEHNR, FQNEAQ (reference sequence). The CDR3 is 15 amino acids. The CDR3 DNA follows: TGTGCCAGCAGTTTCCGGGACCCTAGTACCGGGGAGCTGTTTTTT. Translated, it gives CASSFRDPSTGELFF.

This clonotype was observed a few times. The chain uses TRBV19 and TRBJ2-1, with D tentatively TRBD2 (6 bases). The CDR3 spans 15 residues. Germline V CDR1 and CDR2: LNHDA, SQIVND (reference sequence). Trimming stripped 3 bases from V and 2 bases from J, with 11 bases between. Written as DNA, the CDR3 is TGTGCCAGTAGTATGCAACGGGAGACCTACAATGAGCAGTTCTTC. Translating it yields CASSMQRETYNEQFF.

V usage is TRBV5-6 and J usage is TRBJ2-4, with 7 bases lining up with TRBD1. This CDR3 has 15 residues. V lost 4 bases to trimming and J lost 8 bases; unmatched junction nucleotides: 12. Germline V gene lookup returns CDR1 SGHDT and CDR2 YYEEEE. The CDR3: CASSPGIGGWDIQYF. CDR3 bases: TGTGCCAGCAGCCCCGGGATAGGGGGCTGGGACATTCAGTACTTC.

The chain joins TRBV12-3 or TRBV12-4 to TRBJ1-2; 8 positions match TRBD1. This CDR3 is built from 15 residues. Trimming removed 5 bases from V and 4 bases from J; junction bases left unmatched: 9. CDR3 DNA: TGTGCCAGCAGTCTCGGGACAGGAGACATCTATGGCTACACCTTC. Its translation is CASSLGTGDIYGYTF.

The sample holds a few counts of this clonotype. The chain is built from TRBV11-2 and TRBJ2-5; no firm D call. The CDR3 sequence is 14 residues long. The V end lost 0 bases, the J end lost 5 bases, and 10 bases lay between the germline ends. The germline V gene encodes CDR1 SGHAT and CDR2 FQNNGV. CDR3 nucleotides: TGTGCCAGCAGCTTAGATGTCGTCGGTGAGACCCAGTACTTC. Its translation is CASSLDVVGETQYF.

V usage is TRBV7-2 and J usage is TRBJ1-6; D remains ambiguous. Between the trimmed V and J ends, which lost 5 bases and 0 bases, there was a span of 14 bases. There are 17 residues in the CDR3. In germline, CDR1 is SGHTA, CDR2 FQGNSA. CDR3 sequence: CASSPFPQSSYNSPLHF. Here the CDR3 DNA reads TGTGCCAGCAGCCCCTTCCCCCAGAGCTCCTATAATTCACCCCTCCACTTT.

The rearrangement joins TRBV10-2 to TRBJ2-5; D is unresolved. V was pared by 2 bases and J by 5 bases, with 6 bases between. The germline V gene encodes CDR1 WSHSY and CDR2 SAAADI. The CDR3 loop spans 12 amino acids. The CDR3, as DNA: TGCGCCAGCAGTGAGCAGGCCGAGACCCAGTACTTC. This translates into CASSEQAETQYF.

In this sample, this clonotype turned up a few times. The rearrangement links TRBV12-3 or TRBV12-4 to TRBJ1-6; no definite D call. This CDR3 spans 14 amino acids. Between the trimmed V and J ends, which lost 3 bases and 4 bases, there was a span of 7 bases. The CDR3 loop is CASSFSQYNSPLHF. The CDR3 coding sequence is TGTGCCAGCAGTTTTTCGCAGTATAATTCACCCCTCCACTTT.